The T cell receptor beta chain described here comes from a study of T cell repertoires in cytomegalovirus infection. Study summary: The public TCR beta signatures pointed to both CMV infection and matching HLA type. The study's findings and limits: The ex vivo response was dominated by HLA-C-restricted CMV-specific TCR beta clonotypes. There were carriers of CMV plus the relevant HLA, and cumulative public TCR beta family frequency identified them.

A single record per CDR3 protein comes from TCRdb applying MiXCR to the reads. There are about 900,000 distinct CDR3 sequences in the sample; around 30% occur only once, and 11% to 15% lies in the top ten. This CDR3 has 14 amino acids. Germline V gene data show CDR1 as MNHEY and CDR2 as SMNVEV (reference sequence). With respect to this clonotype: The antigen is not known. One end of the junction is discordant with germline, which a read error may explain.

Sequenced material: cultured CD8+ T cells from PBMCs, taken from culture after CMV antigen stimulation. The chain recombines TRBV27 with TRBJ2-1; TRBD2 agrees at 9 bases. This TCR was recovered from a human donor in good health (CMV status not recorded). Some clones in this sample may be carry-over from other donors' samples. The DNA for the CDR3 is TGTGTCAGCAGTTACTCTAGCGGGGCCAATGAGCAGTTCTTC. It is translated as CVSSYSSGANEQFF.